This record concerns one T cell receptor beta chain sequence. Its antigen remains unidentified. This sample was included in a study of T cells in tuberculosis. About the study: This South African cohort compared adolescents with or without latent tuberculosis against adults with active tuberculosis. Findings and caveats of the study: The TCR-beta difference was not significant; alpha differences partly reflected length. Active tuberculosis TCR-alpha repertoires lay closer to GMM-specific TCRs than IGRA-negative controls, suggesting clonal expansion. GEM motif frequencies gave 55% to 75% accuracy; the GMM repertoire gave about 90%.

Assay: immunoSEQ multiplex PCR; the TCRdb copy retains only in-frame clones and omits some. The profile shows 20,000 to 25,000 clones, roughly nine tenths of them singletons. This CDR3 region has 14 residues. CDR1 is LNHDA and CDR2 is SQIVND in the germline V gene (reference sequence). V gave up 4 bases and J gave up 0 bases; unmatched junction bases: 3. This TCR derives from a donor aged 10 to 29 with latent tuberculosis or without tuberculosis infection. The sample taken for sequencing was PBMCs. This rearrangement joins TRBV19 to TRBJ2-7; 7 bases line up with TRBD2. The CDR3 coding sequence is TGTGCCAGTAGTACCAGCGGGGTCTCCTACGAGCAGTACTTC. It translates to CASSTSGVSYEQYF.